The 5 T cell receptor beta chains below come from one sample, sequenced in a study of T cells in Graves' hyperthyroidism and ophthalmopathy. Amplification targeted TCR beta CDR3 regions from RNA transcripts. TCR CDR3 underwent first-round RT-PCR with the HTBI primer set. TCRdb reprocessed the multiplex PCR reads with MiXCR, giving one entry per CDR3 protein. The sample yields hundreds of thousands of distinct CDR3 sequences, 14% to 15% seen once. Sequencing was performed on blood. Receptors originate from a woman aged 40 to 55 with Graves' ophthalmopathy.

This clonotype was counted a few times. The rearrangement joins TRBV18 to TRBJ1-4, with D uncertain. CDR3 length: 14 amino acids. The germline V gene has CDR1 KGHSH and CDR2 LQKENI. Trimming took 3 bases from V and 0 from J, leaving 5 bases between them. The CDR3 here is CASSPGATNEKLFF. CDR3 nucleotides: TGTGCCAGCTCACCTGGGGCAACTAATGAAAAACTGTTTTTT.

This clonotype was detected many times. This chain connects TRBV28 to TRBJ2-7; D ambiguous. The CDR3 consists of 14 residues. Trimming stripped 9 bases from V and 6 bases from J, with 21 bases between. Germline V gives CDR1 MDHEN, CDR2 SYDVKM. Written as DNA, the CDR3 is TGTGCCAGTCGCGGTAGCACCCGGTCCGGCGAGCAGTACTTC. Its translation is CASRGSTRSGEQYF. The full variable domain, with the rest looked up from reference TRBV28 and TRBJ2-7, is DVKVTQSSRYLVKRTGEKVFLECVQDMDHENMFWYRQDPGLGLRLIYFSYDVKMKEKGDIPEGYSVSREKKERFSLILESASTNQTSMYLCASRGSTRSGEQYFGPGTRLTVT.

This clonotype was seen at least ten times. The genes are TRBV19 and TRBJ2-2; 7 bases line up with TRBD1. Looked up from germline, CDR1 is LNHDA and CDR2 is SQIVND (reference sequence). This CDR3 comprises 17 residues. Losses at the gene ends were 5 bases for V and 0 bases for J; bases not matched to a gene: 9. The CDR3 DNA is TGTGCCAGTAGTTCGGCAGCCGGGACAGCGAACACCGGGGAGCTGTTTTTT. Protein product: CASSSAAGTANTGELFF.

J is TRBJ1-2 and V is TRBV12-3 or TRBV12-4; maybe TRBD1 (6 bases). Between the trimmed V and J ends, which lost 4 bases and 0 bases, there was a span of 15 bases. CDR3 size: 16 residues. CDR3 sequence (DNA): TGTGCCAGCAGTTCGAGACAGGACTTGACTAACTATGGCTACACCTTC. Translation: CASSSRQDLTNYGYTF.

The chain uses TRBV7-3 and TRBJ2-7, with D possibly matching TRBD2 (6 bases). Trimming shortened V by 1 base and J by 7 bases, and 26 bases separated the two germline ends. CDR3 length equals 18 residues. Germline V CDR1 and CDR2: SGHTA, FQGTGA. The CDR3, as DNA: TGTGCCAGCAGCTTAAAGGGGTCTACCCGGGACTTCGCTAGAGAGCAGTACTTC. Translating it yields CASSLKGSTRDFAREQYF.